The 21 T cell receptor beta chains reported below all come from one sample, sequenced in a study of spatial heterogeneity in lung cancer. Time point indicated: sample taken at primary tumor resection. Each CDR3 protein is one row after TCRdb ran MiXCR on the 5' RACE reads. The table has about 520 distinct CDR3 sequences, over 11% seen once. The sequencing used normal lung tissue next to the tumor, collected at surgery. Every receptor here comes from a male donor with early-stage non-small cell lung cancer.

This clonotype is medium-sized in the sample. The CDR3 region is CASIDDYGYTF. CDR3 nucleotides: TGTGCCAGCATAGATGACTATGGCTACACCTTC. The chain links TRBV6-1 to TRBJ1-2; the D is unclear. V was clipped by 7 bases and J by 3 bases, with 6 bases between them. Germline V gives CDR1 MNHNS, CDR2 SASEGT. The CDR3 is 11 residues long.

At least ten counts were recorded for this clonotype. The V and J genes are TRBV5-1 and TRBJ2-3; D uncertain. With 5 bases removed from V and 1 base from J, the gap between germline ends came to 5 bases. Germline lookup yields CDR1 SGHRS and CDR2 YFSETQ. This CDR3 contains 12 residues. In DNA, the CDR3 is TGCGCCAGCAGGGTTGGCACAGATACGCAGTATTTT. It specifies CASRVGTDTQYF.

Many counts were recorded for this clonotype. The CDR3 loop reads CSARSSSGSQETQYF. In nucleotides, the CDR3 is TGCAGTGCTAGGAGCTCTAGCGGGAGCCAAGAGACCCAGTACTTC. V gene TRBV20-1 combines with J gene TRBJ2-5; 10 bases are shared with TRBD2. Germline CDR1 DFQATT, CDR2 SNEGSKA (reference sequence). This CDR3 is 15 amino acids long. With V trimmed by 3 bases and J by 1 base, 5 bases remained unmatched.

Worth noting for this clonotype: One junction end disagrees with the germline gene, perhaps due to a read error. This rearrangement joins TRBV6-6 to TRBJ1-1, with a possible D match to TRBD1 (5 bases). Per germline, CDR1 MNHNY and CDR2 SVGAGI (reference sequence). The CDR3 covers 12 residues. The CDR3 DNA follows: TGTGCCAGCTTCAGGGTGAACACTGAAGTTTTCTTT. Residues: CASFRVNTEVFF.

This clonotype was counted ten times or more. This chain uses TRBV7-6 with TRBJ2-2; D might be TRBD2 (7 bases). The germline CDR1 and CDR2 sequences are SGHVS and FNYEAQ. The V end was cut by 3 bases, the J end by 5 bases, with 16 bases between. CDR3 length equals 16 residues. The CDR3 sequence: CASSLGASGKTGELFF. CDR3 DNA sequence: TGTGCCAGCAGCTTGGGGGCTAGCGGAAAAACCGGGGAGCTGTTTTTT.

Within the sample, this clonotype is large. The chain joins TRBV19 to TRBJ1-5; TRBD1 matches at 7 bases. Germline CDR1 reads LNHDA; CDR2 reads SQIVND (reference sequence). J lost 3 bases, V lost 4 bases, and 3 bases had no gene match. This CDR3 is 14 amino acids long. The CDR3 DNA reads as TGTGCCAGTAGTACGACAGGGCCCAATCAGCCCCAGCATTTT. It codes for CASSTTGPNQPQHF.

The chain links TRBV20-1 to TRBJ2-3; D is unresolved. The CDR3 is made up of 13 amino acids. Looked up from germline, CDR1 is DFQATT and CDR2 is SNEGSKA (reference sequence). Trimming removed 6 bases from V and 0 bases from J, with 10 bases in between. The CDR3 DNA reads TGCAGTGCGGCGGCAGTAAGCACAGATACGCAGTATTTT. This codes for CSAAAVSTDTQYF.

Within the sample, this clonotype is large. DNA for the CDR3: TGTGCCAGCAGCTCCCGATCCCGACAGGGTGTTCGGAATGAGCAGTTCTTC. Encoded protein: CASSSRSRQGVRNEQFF. V usage is TRBV13 and J usage is TRBJ2-1; 7 bases are shared with TRBD1. Germline-derived CDR1 and CDR2 are PRHDT and FYEKMQ (reference sequence). J lost 7 bases, V lost 4 bases, and 16 bases had no gene match. The CDR3 is 17 amino acids.

In its sample, this clonotype was seen many times. The V call is TRBV7-2, the J call TRBJ2-2; possible D gene TRBD1, 5 bases. CDR3 length: 17 amino acids. The V gene lost 4 bases and the J gene lost 3 bases, with 18 bases spanning the gap. Germline-derived CDR1 and CDR2 are SGHTA and FQGNSA. The CDR3 loop is CASSSNPGAPDTGELFF. Written as DNA, the CDR3 is TGTGCCAGCAGCTCCAACCCTGGGGCGCCGGACACCGGGGAGCTGTTTTTT.

This clonotype is judged large. The CDR3 nucleotides are TGCGCCAGCAGCCAACAGGGTTTTGGGGCCTACGAGCAGTACTTC. It encodes CASSQQGFGAYEQYF. V is TRBV5-1 and J is TRBJ2-7; the D gene is possibly TRBD1 (6 bases). Germline V gene data show CDR1 as SGHRS and CDR2 as YFSETQ. V was clipped by 4 bases and J by 2 bases, with 16 bases between them. This CDR3 has 15 amino acids.

Judged by abundance, this clonotype is large. This rearrangement joins TRBV6-5 to TRBJ2-3; the D is unclear. The CDR3 loop spans 13 amino acids. Germline CDR1 and CDR2: MNHEY and SVGAGI. V gave up 0 bases and J gave up 14 bases, with 15 bases separating them. CDR3 residues: CASSYSTAGGLYF. CDR3 nucleotides: TGTGCCAGCAGTTACTCGACGGCAGGCGGTCTGTATTTT.

J is TRBJ2-5 and V is TRBV29-1, with TRBD2 matching over 7 bases. The trim removed 2 bases at V and 1 base at J, leaving 7 bases unmatched. The CDR3 sequence is 15 residues long. In germline, CDR1 is SQVTM, CDR2 ANQGSEA. CDR3 nucleotide sequence: TGCAGCGTTGAAAAGGAGCGGGACCTCCAAGAGACCCAGTACTTC. Translating gives CSVEKERDLQETQYF.

By share of the sample, this clonotype is medium-sized. The gene calls are TRBV5-6 and TRBJ2-5, with TRBD2 matching 11 bases. Germline values: CDR1 SGHDT, CDR2 YYEEEE. V was pared by 2 bases and J by 5 bases, with 8 bases of the junction left unmatched. This CDR3 comprises 16 residues. The CDR3 reads CASSLTGLAAEETQYF. Written as DNA, the CDR3 is TGTGCCAGCAGCTTAACGGGACTAGCGGCCGAGGAGACCCAGTACTTC.

This clonotype counts as large. The chain employs TRBV6-2 or TRBV6-3 and TRBJ2-7; D gene uncertain. CDR3 length: 11 residues. The germline gives CDR1 MNHEY, CDR2 SVGEGT. The V end was cut by 0 bases, the J end by 9 bases, with 6 bases between. Here the CDR3 DNA reads TGTGCCAGCAGTTACTCGATGTCGCAGTACTTC. This translates into CASSYSMSQYF.

By frequency in the sample, this clonotype is large. The chain uses TRBV2 and TRBJ2-2, with 8 nucleotides matching TRBD1. V lost 6 bases to trimming and J lost 6 bases; unmatched junction nucleotides: 9. The CDR3 is made up of 15 amino acids. The germline gives CDR1 SNHLY, CDR2 FYNNEI. In DNA form, the CDR3 reads TGTGCCAGCAGCTCGGGACAGGTCTCTCCCGGGGAGCTGTTTTTT. Its protein is CASSSGQVSPGELFF.

V and J are TRBV7-3 and TRBJ2-1; the D is unclear. CDR1 SGHTA and CDR2 FQGTGA come from the germline V gene. The V end was cut by 5 bases, the J end by 10 bases, with 15 bases between. CDR3 size: 13 residues. The CDR3 DNA is TGTGCCAGCAGCCGGAGCCAGTCTTCCGAGCAGTTCTTC. Translated: CASSRSQSSEQFF.

In its sample, this clonotype ranks as medium-sized (0.01 to 0.1%). The gene calls are TRBV24-1 and TRBJ2-1; D remains unclear. V lost 1 base and J lost 1, with 4 bases in between. The germline gives CDR1 KGHDR, CDR2 SFDVKD. This CDR3 spans 14 amino acids. The CDR3 nucleotides are TGTGCCACCAGTGATTTCAGTTCCTACAATGAGCAGTTCTTC. Amino acid sequence: CATSDFSSYNEQFF.

The V gene is TRBV2, the J gene TRBJ2-5, with D unclear. There are 12 residues in the CDR3. The germline CDR1 and CDR2 sequences are SNHLY and FYNNEI. V was cut by 8 bases and J by 4 bases, with 11 bases left in between. CDR3 residues: CASPRMGETQYF. The DNA for the CDR3 is TGTGCCAGCCCGAGGATGGGAGAGACCCAGTACTTC.

Within the sample, this clonotype is large. This chain joins TRBV6-5 and TRBJ2-3, with 11 bases aligning to TRBD2. Losses at the gene ends were 5 bases for V and 10 bases for J; bases not matched to a gene: 8. CDR1 and CDR2 from the germline V gene are MNHEY and SVGAGI. The CDR3 covers 14 residues. The CDR3 nucleotides read TGTGCCAGCAGTCCCCCGACTAGCGGGGATGCGCAGTATTTT. Amino acid sequence: CASSPPTSGDAQYF.

V is TRBV12-3 or TRBV12-4 and J is TRBJ2-5; D is unresolved. Trimming stripped 3 bases from V and 3 bases from J, with 2 bases between. This CDR3 spans 11 amino acids. The CDR3 here is CASSFEETQYF. CDR3 sequence (DNA): TGTGCCAGCAGTTTTGAAGAGACCCAGTACTTC.

Judged by abundance, this clonotype is large. The chain couples TRBV7-9 to TRBJ1-2; the D gene is possibly TRBD1 (5 bases). The V end was cut by 0 bases, the J end by 2 bases, with 7 bases between. The CDR3 spans 14 residues. Germline CDR1 is SEHNR and CDR2 is FQNEAQ (reference sequence). CDR3 nucleotide sequence: TGTGCCAGCAGCTTAGCGGGACGGAACTATGGCTACACCTTC. Translated, it gives CASSLAGRNYGYTF.